Described below is a single T cell receptor (beta chain) sequence and its context. V lost 0 bases to trimming and J lost 6 bases, with 9 bases between them. The CDR3 runs to 13 residues. The germline V gene encodes CDR1 SGHAT and CDR2 FQNNGV. Every immunoSEQ plate was one replicate of a subset's evenly spread DNA. The table came from immunoSEQ multiplex PCR; TCRdb's copy has only in-frame clones and leaves some out. The sample consists of 450,000 to 500,000 clones, roughly 78% of them appearing once. The data are from a study of shared clonotypes between healthy human individuals. Every donor was a Caucasian adult from Nashville, Tennessee. Unsorted material relied on about 90 million PBMCs as the source of genomic DNA.

This sequence joins TRBV11-2 and TRBJ2-7; the D is unclear. This receptor was taken from a woman in her 40s in good health. Some clones in this sample may be carry-over from other donors' samples. Sequencing used PBMCs. This CDR3 is CASSLDPATEQYF. The CDR3 region has the DNA TGTGCCAGCAGCTTAGATCCTGCCACCGAGCAGTACTTC.